This entry lists 15 T cell receptor beta chains sequenced from one sample in a study of T-cell memory formation after mild COVID-19. MiXCR, applied by TCRdb to the 5' RACE reads, yields one record per CDR3 protein. The sample has about 400,000 distinct CDR3 sequences; under 25% are singletons. The sample consisted of PBMCs or a T cell subset sorted from them (not recorded which). Source of these receptors: an adult woman who had mild COVID-19 (a few samples of this study predate the infection). Cell type and time point are not known.

This clonotype was counted between two and nine times. CDR3 sequence: CASSVGRATNEKLFF. CDR3 coding DNA: TGTGCCAGCAGCGTAGGGAGGGCAACTAATGAAAAACTGTTTTTT. This chain links TRBV9 with TRBJ1-4, with D unclear. Germline V gene data show CDR1 as SGDLS and CDR2 as YYNGEE. V lost 0 bases and J lost 0, with 6 bases in between. The CDR3 spans 15 residues.

In this sample, this clonotype turned up a few times. V and J are TRBV24-1 and TRBJ2-1; 12 bases fit TRBD2. Germline assignment: CDR1 KGHDR and CDR2 SFDVKD. Trimming removed 8 bases from V and 6 bases from J; junction bases left unmatched: 4. CDR3 length: 14 amino acids. CDR3 in DNA: TGTGCCACCAAGGCTAGCGGGAGGGGCAATGAGCAGTTCTTC. This sequence encodes CATKASGRGNEQFF.

This clonotype was counted between two and nine times. The rearrangement joins TRBV9 to TRBJ1-2; 7 bases line up with TRBD1. J was trimmed by 4 bases and V by 3 bases; bases with no gene match: 12. CDR3 length equals 16 residues. Germline CDR1 SGDLS, CDR2 YYNGEE. Here the CDR3 DNA reads TGTGCCAGCAGCGATGACGACAGGGAGGTTCTCTATGGCTACACCTTC. Protein: CASSDDDREVLYGYTF.

J is TRBJ2-3 and V is TRBV5-6; TRBD2 matches 9 bases. With 3 bases clipped from V and 4 bases from J, the junction kept 6 bases outside the gene matches. The CDR3 is 15 amino acids. The germline gives CDR1 SGHDT, CDR2 YYEEEE. The CDR3 sequence: CASSSGLAGPDTQYF. CDR3 DNA sequence: TGTGCCAGCAGCTCGGGACTAGCCGGCCCAGATACGCAGTATTTT. Full variable domain (missing parts from reference TRBV5-6 and TRBJ2-3): DAGVTQSPTHLIKTRGQQVTLRCSPKSGHDTVSWYQQALGQGPQFIFQYYEEEERQRGNFPDRFSGHQFPNYSSELNVNALLLGDSALYLCASSSGLAGPDTQYFGPGTRLTVL.

Turning to this clonotype: A much larger clonotype is one base distant, so this may be a read error. For the CDR3, the DNA is TGCAGCGTTGAAGGGGACACTGAAGCTTTCTTT. It yields the protein CSVEGDTEAFF. The V and J genes are TRBV29-1 and TRBJ1-1; D ambiguous. The ends were cut back, 1 base at V and 3 bases at J, with 3 bases in the middle. Germline V gene sequence: CDR1 SQVTM, CDR2 ANQGSEA. CDR3 length: 11 amino acids.

J is TRBJ2-1 and V is TRBV7-9; 11 positions agree with TRBD2. V dropped 3 bases and J dropped 9; count of bases not matched to a gene: 7. CDR1 is SEHNR, CDR2 FQNEAQ, per germline (reference sequence). CDR3 length: 15 residues. CDR3 loop: CASSFLAGGYGEQFF. Written as DNA, the CDR3 is TGTGCCAGCAGCTTTCTAGCGGGAGGTTATGGTGAGCAGTTCTTC.

This clonotype was recorded only once. The chain employs TRBV4-1 and TRBJ2-2; no firm D call. CDR3 length equals 13 residues. Trimming shortened V by 2 bases and J by 8 bases, and 9 bases separated the two germline ends. Germline lookup yields CDR1 MGHRA and CDR2 YSYEKL. CDR3: CASSQTLPGELFF. The CDR3 coding sequence is TGCGCCAGCAGCCAAACACTCCCGGGGGAGCTGTTTTTT.

The chain is built from TRBV6-1 and TRBJ2-3; possibly TRBD1 for D (7 bases). The V gene lost 3 bases and the J gene lost 2 bases, with 18 bases spanning the gap. Germline-derived CDR1 and CDR2 are MNHNS and SASEGT. CDR3 length: 17 amino acids. This chain's CDR3 is CASSEGWRDRYTDTQYF. CDR3 sequence (DNA): TGTGCCAGCAGTGAGGGGTGGCGGGACAGATACACAGATACGCAGTATTTT.

This clonotype was observed a handful of times. V and J are TRBV4-1 and TRBJ2-5; TRBD2 matches 10 bases. Trimming at V came to 3 bases and at J to 2 bases, leaving 6 bases not matched to a gene. The CDR3 length is 16 residues. In germline, CDR1 is MGHRA, CDR2 YSYEKL. DNA for the CDR3: TGCGCCAGCAGCCACCAGCGGGGGGGTGGACAAGAGACCCAGTACTTC. Translated, it gives CASSHQRGGGQETQYF.

This clonotype was recorded a few times. V is TRBV7-9 and J is TRBJ2-7; D is tentatively TRBD1 or TRBD2 (6 bases each). Trimming shortened V by 0 bases and J by 6 bases, and 9 bases separated the two germline ends. The germline V gene has CDR1 SEHNR and CDR2 FQNEAQ (reference sequence). This CDR3 contains 13 residues. CDR3 amino acids: CASSLAWGAEQYF. The CDR3 nucleotides are TGTGCCAGCAGCTTAGCGTGGGGGGCCGAGCAGTACTTC.

The chain carries TRBV12-3 or TRBV12-4 and TRBJ2-1; 11 positions match TRBD2. CDR3 length: 14 amino acids. Germline trimming cut 5 bases from V and 8 bases from J; bases unmatched to any gene: 5. The CDR3 is CASSASGGRDEQFF. For the CDR3, the DNA is TGTGCCAGCAGTGCTAGCGGGGGGAGGGATGAGCAGTTCTTC.

This clonotype came up a few times. This chain joins TRBV6-5 and TRBJ2-7; TRBD1 or TRBD2 may be the D gene (5 bases each). The CDR3 extends over 14 amino acids. Looked up from germline, CDR1 is MNHEY and CDR2 is SVGAGI. Trimming removed 7 bases at V and 1 base at J, with 14 bases between. In DNA form, the CDR3 reads TGTGCCAGCAAAACGGGGCAGTATTCCTACGAGCAGTACTTC. Translation gives CASKTGQYSYEQYF.

Only a few counts were recorded for this clonotype. CDR3 residues: CSARSTGWTDTQYF. CDR3 bases: TGCAGCGCGCGATCCACAGGGTGGACAGATACGCAGTATTTT. V is TRBV29-1 and J is TRBJ2-3; tentative D call: TRBD1 (6 bases). V lost 7 bases and J 3 bases, leaving 17 bases between the germline ends. The CDR3 covers 14 residues. Germline V CDR1 and CDR2: SQVTM, ANQGSEA.

V usage is TRBV7-2 and J usage is TRBJ2-3; 7 bases line up with TRBD1. The CDR3 is made up of 17 amino acids. Germline V gene sequence: CDR1 SGHTA, CDR2 FQGNSA. With V trimmed by 0 bases and J by 1 base, 7 bases remained unmatched. Here the CDR3 DNA reads TGTGCCAGCAGCTTAGCCGTAGACAGGGTGGGCACAGATACGCAGTATTTT. Protein: CASSLAVDRVGTDTQYF.

The rearrangement uses TRBV5-1 and TRBJ1-2, with 10 bases lining up with TRBD1. V was clipped by 0 bases and J by 7 bases; unmatched bases: 6. Per germline, CDR1 SGHRS and CDR2 YFSETQ. The CDR3 has 15 amino acids. The CDR3 region has the DNA TGCGCCAGCAGCTTGGAGGGACAGGGGTTTACTGGCTACACCTTC. Encoded protein: CASSLEGQGFTGYTF.